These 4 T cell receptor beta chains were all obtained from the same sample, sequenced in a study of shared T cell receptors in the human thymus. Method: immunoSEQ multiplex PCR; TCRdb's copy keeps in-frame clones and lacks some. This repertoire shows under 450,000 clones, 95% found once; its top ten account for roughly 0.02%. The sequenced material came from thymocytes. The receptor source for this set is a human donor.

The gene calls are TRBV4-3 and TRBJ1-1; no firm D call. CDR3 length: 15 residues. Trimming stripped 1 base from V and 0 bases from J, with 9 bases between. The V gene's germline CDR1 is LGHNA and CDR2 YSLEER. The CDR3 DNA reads TGCGCCAGCAGCCAAGCTAGAGGCATGAACACTGAAGCTTTCTTT. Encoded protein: CASSQARGMNTEAFF.

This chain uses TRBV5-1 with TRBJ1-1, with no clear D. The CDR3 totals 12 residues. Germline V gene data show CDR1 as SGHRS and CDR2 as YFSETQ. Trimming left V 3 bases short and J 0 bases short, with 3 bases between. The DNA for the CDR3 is TGCGCCAGCAGCTCGATGAACACTGAAGCTTTCTTT. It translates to CASSSMNTEAFF.

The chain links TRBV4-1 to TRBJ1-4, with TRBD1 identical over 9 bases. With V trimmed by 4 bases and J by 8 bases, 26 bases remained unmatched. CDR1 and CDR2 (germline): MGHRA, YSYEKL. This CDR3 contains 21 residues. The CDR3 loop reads CASSRLRRTGGGSKPSEKLFF. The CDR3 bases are TGCGCCAGCAGCCGCCTAAGGAGAACAGGGGGCGGTTCTAAGCCTAGCGAAAAACTGTTTTTT.

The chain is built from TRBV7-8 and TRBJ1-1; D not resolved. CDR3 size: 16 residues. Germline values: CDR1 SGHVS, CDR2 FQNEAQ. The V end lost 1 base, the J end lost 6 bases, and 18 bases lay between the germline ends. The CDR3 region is CASSLVEREATPEAFF. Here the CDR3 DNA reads TGTGCCAGCAGCTTAGTGGAACGTGAGGCGACCCCTGAAGCTTTCTTT. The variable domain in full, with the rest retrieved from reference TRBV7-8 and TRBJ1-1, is GAGVSQSPRYKVAKRGQDVALRCDPISGHVSLFWYQQALGQGPEFLTYFQNEAQLDKSGLPSDRFFAERPEGSVSTLKIQRTQQEDSAVYLCASSLVEREATPEAFFGQGTRLTVV.